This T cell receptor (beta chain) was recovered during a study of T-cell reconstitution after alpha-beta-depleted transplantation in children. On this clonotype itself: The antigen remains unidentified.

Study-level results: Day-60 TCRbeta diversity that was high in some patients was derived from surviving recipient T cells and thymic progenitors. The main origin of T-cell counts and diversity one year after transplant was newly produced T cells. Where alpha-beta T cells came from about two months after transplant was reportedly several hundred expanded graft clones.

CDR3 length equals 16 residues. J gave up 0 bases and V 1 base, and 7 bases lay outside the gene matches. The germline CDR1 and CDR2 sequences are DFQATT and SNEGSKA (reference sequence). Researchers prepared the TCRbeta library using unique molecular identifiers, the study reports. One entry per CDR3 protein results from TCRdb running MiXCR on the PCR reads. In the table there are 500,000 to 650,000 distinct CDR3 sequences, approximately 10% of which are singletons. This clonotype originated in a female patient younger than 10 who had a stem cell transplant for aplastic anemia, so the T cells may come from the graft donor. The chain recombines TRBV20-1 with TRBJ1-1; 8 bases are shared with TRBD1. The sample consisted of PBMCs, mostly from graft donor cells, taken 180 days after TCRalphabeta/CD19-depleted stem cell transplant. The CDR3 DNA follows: TGCAGTGCTAGAGTCCGACAGGGGACAGTGAACACTGAAGCTTTCTTT. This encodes CSARVRQGTVNTEAFF.